A selection of T cell receptor beta chains follows, all from one sample in a study of T cells after yellow fever vaccination. TCRdb recomputed calls from the 5' RACE reads with MiXCR, one row per CDR3 protein. The table has about 230,000 distinct CDR3 sequences, roughly 6.2% seen once. Specimen: CD4+ T cells sorted from PBMCs, collected on the day of the yellow fever booster vaccination. These receptors were collected from a man younger than 40 who received the YFV17D yellow fever vaccine. The CDR3 runs from the conserved cysteine through the conserved F or W. The D gene is left open where the match is weak. The size entry is marked missing in some rows and otherwise reads once, few, many or a size class.

J gene: TRBJ2-3; clone size: few; V gene: TRBV11-2; D gene: TRBD1; CDR3 protein: CASSLDLRTGSTDTQYF; CDR3 DNA: TGTGCCAGCAGCTTAGATCTCCGGACAGGGAGCACAGATACGCAGTATTTT
J gene: TRBJ2-3; clone size: once; V gene: TRBV27; D gene: NA; CDR3 protein: CASSRRRSGTDTQYF; CDR3 DNA: TGTGCCAGCAGTCGACGCCGTTCGGGCACAGATACGCAGTATTTT
J gene: TRBJ2-5; clone size: NA; V gene: TRBV3-1; D gene: TRBD1; CDR3 protein: CASCGTGAYGGHKETQYF; CDR3 DNA: TGTGCCAGCTGCGGGACAGGGGCCTATGGGGGCCACAAAGAGACCCAGTACTTC
J gene: TRBJ2-1; clone size: many; V gene: TRBV27; D gene: TRBD2; CDR3 protein: CASSLLAGSNEQFF; CDR3 DNA: TGTGCCAGCAGTTTGCTAGCGGGTAGCAATGAGCAGTTCTTC
J gene: TRBJ2-5; clone size: NA; V gene: TRBV18; D gene: NA; CDR3 protein: CASSPPAVDGETQYF; CDR3 DNA: TGTGCCAGCTCACCTCCCGCGGTGGACGGGGAGACCCAGTACTTC
J gene: TRBJ2-1; clone size: many; V gene: TRBV7-7; D gene: TRBD2; CDR3 protein: CASSLSGTSYNEQFF; CDR3 DNA: TGTGCTAGCAGCCTTAGCGGGACCTCCTACAATGAGCAGTTCTTC
J gene: TRBJ2-7; clone size: many; V gene: TRBV5-1; D gene: NA; CDR3 protein: CASSLPSPEQYF; CDR3 DNA: TGCGCCAGCAGCTTACCTAGCCCCGAGCAGTACTTC
J gene: TRBJ2-1; clone size: many; V gene: TRBV7-9; D gene: NA; CDR3 protein: CASSLVGAEQFF; CDR3 DNA: TGTGCCAGCAGCTTAGTCGGGGCCGAGCAGTTCTTC
J gene: TRBJ2-3; clone size: few; V gene: TRBV12-3/TRBV12-4; D gene: TRBD1; CDR3 protein: CASSHPGQGNTDTQYF; CDR3 DNA: TGTGCCAGCAGTCACCCGGGACAGGGAAACACAGATACGCAGTATTTT
J gene: TRBJ1-5; clone size: few; V gene: TRBV20-1; D gene: TRBD1; CDR3 protein: CSARRTGDGNQPQHF; CDR3 DNA: TGCAGTGCTAGAAGGACAGGGGATGGCAATCAGCCCCAGCATTTT
J gene: TRBJ2-6; clone size: few; V gene: TRBV5-1; D gene: NA; CDR3 protein: CASSLPSGHLSGANVLTF; CDR3 DNA: TGCGCCAGCAGCTTGCCCTCGGGACACCTCTCTGGGGCCAACGTCCTGACTTTC
J gene: TRBJ1-1; clone size: NA; V gene: TRBV28; D gene: NA; CDR3 protein: CASSGGGIGGRNTEAFF; CDR3 DNA: TGTGCCAGCAGTGGGGGGGGGATCGGTGGTAGGAACACTGAAGCTTTCTTT
J gene: TRBJ1-1; clone size: few; V gene: TRBV5-1; D gene: NA; CDR3 protein: CASSLTSKNTEAFF; CDR3 DNA: TGCGCCAGCAGCTTGACAAGTAAGAACACTGAAGCTTTCTTT
J gene: TRBJ2-5; clone size: few; V gene: TRBV27; D gene: NA; CDR3 protein: CASSSLSGSETQYF; CDR3 DNA: TGTGCCAGCAGCTCCCTCTCCGGGAGCGAGACCCAGTACTTC
J gene: TRBJ2-7; clone size: few; V gene: TRBV7-2; D gene: TRBD2; CDR3 protein: CASSLSADGYGGGPHF; CDR3 DNA: TGTGCCAGCAGCTTAAGCGCGGACGGATACGGGGGGGGTCCCCATTTC
J gene: TRBJ1-4; clone size: NA; V gene: TRBV28; D gene: TRBD1; CDR3 protein: CASSLPGQGIEKLFF; CDR3 DNA: TGTGCCAGCAGTTTACCGGGACAGGGAATTGAAAAACTGTTTTTT
J gene: TRBJ2-5; clone size: few; V gene: TRBV10-3; D gene: TRBD1; CDR3 protein: CAISEMDRGFLETQYF; CDR3 DNA: TGTGCCATCAGTGAGATGGACAGGGGATTTTTGGAGACCCAGTACTTC
J gene: TRBJ2-1; clone size: many; V gene: TRBV20-1; D gene: TRBD2; CDR3 protein: CSARTLAGAPLHEQFF; CDR3 DNA: TGCAGTGCTAGAACGCTAGCGGGAGCGCCGTTACATGAGCAGTTCTTC